The present TCR beta chain was sequenced within a study of human T cells and chemical hapten exposure (TCRdb year 2021). A note on the overall study: For sensitization, 2% DPC in acetone was applied to a roughly 2 cm by roughly 2 cm area of upper inner arm skin. Throughout the approximately 24-week study period, patients were also given weekly therapeutic DPC doses on the scalp. Patch testing on the upper back used Finn chambers containing 0.01% DPC, with scoring done after 6 days according to International Contact Dermatitis Research Group standards. The patient cohort, mostly female, included alopecia areata with under or over 50% scalp involvement, alopecia totalis and alopecia universalis. The libraries were sequenced as a pool, and the TCR yield per sample differed mostly because of small variations in library volumes within the pool. This study followed changes in the peripheral blood TCR repertoire in vivo during primary and secondary sensitization of alopecia patients to the hapten diphenylcyclopropenone (DPC). Blood samples were taken from patients before sensitization (week 0) and at 2, 6 and about 24 weeks after DPC sensitization. Approximately 28 alopecia patients provided blood for TCR sequencing at one to four time points (pre-sensitization, 2, 6 and 24 weeks).

The library was made by RACE. TCRdb records NextSeq 500 as the sequencer. Library preparation attached unique molecular identifiers to individual cDNA molecules for quantitative, reproducible TCR counting. For every blood RNA sample, sequencing covered both the TCR alpha and TCR beta chains. Under the source paper's analysis protocol: Samples had a median of about 90,000 TCRs, with a range from roughly 20,000 to 690,600. V, J and CDR3 annotation of the TCR reads was carried out using the Decombinator software suite. To make PS versus PT1 abundance plots, every sample was subsampled to the same number of TCRs (28,000). TCRs were defined as expanded if absent before sensitization and observed at least eight times at the 2-week time point. The raw public data were reprocessed by TCRdb itself: fastp quality trimming at Q25, MiXCR clonotype calling, in-frame beta chains only. All rows with the same CDR3 protein become a single entry with the most common DNA and genes. The V and J calls reflect TCRdb's pipeline rather than the authors' work. The table for this sample lists some 180,000 distinct CDR3 sequences; about 20% of them were counted only once. About 7% of the sample rests with the top ten.

The time point label, read with the paper, signifies: patch test 1, 2 weeks after DPC sensitization. According to the study, the label for this sample's treatment or condition signals: therapeutic diphenylcyclopropenone sensitization with weekly scalp DPC. Blood at each patch-test visit was drawn before the patch test was applied. Patients were eligible if aged 18 to 70, diagnosed with alopecia and judged suitable for DPC therapy, and pregnant patients were excluded. Unfractionated whole blood was collected in Tempus Blood RNA tubes, and total RNA was extracted from that blood. General study outcomes and caveats: All patients had alopecia, a presumed autoimmune disease, so their immune response might differ from that of healthy individuals. After repeated subsampling, changes were observed in the strength of the expansion versus patch-test correlation and in the threshold at which the correlation became significant. Patch test score correlated positively with the number of PT1 expanded TCRs, reaching significance at thresholds 8, 16 and 32 but not at 4. DPC sensitization did not change the number of TCRs with a frequency above 1 in 1000, and there was no evidence of changes in global repertoire structure. Significantly more large CDR3 similarity clusters were formed by expanded TCRs than by pre-sensitization or healthy control sets, consistent with antigen-driven responses.

CDR3 length: 11 amino acids, cysteine to phenylalanine. The read is trimmed to its CDR3 DNA, 33 bases read in frame from base 1. V is pared back by 5 bases and J by 6 bases, with 6 bases lying between the germline termini. A remark on this clonotype: The specificity of this receptor is unknown. Base-call qualities are not available, and no considerably larger clone is one nucleotide away.

This clonotype originated in a woman aged 50 to 65 with alopecia areata. Some clones in this sample may be carry-over from other donors' samples. The sample consisted of whole blood, taken in connection with sensitization to the hapten diphenylcyclopropenone (DPC). The chain is assembled from TRBV12-3 or TRBV12-4 and TRBJ2-3, with no confident D gene call. The CDR3 protein: CASSEMDTQYF. The bases are TGTGCCAGCAGTGAGATGGATACGCAGTATTTT.